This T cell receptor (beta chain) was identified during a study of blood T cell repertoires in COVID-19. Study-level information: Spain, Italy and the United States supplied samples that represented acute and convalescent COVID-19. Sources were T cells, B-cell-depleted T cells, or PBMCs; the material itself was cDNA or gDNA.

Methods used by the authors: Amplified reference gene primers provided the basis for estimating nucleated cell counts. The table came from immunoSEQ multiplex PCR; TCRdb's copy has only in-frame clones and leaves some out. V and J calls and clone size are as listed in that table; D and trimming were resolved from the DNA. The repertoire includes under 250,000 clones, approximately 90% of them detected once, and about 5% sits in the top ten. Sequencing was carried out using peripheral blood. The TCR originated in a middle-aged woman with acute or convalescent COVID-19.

The CDR3 DNA reads as TGTGCCAGCAGTGGGGACAATAAGGTAGCAACTAATGAAAAACTGTTTTTT. Translation: CASSGDNKVATNEKLFF. The gene calls are TRBV2 and TRBJ1-4, with D possibly being TRBD1 (6 bases). V was trimmed by 4 bases and J by 0 bases, leaving 15 bases between them. This CDR3 comprises 17 residues. Germline V gene data show CDR1 as SNHLY and CDR2 as FYNNEI.